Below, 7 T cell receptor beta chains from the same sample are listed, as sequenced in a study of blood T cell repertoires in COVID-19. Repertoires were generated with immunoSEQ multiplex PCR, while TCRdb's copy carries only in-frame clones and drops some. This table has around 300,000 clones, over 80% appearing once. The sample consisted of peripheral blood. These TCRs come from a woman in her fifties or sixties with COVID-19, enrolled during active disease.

The CDR3 is CASSHLFVTGGRQETQYF. CDR3 nucleotide sequence: TGTGCCAGCAGCCATCTGTTCGTAACGGGAGGGAGGCAAGAGACCCAGTACTTC. This sequence joins TRBV3-1 (or the pseudogene TRBV3-2) and TRBJ2-5, with 8 bases matching TRBD2. CDR1 is LGHDT, CDR2 YNNKEL, per germline (reference sequence). V was clipped by 3 bases and J by 2 bases; unmatched bases: 14. The CDR3 has 18 amino acids.

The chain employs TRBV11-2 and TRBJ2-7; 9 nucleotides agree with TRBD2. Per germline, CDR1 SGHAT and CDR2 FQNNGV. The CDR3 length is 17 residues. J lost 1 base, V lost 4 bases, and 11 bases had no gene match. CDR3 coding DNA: TGTGCCAGCAGCTCTTGGGGTAGCGGGAGCAGGTCCTACGAGCAGTACTTC. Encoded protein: CASSSWGSGSRSYEQYF.

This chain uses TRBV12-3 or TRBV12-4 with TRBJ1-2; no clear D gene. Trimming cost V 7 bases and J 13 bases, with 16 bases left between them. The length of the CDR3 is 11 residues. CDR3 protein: CASTSLGRRTF. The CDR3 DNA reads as TGTGCCAGCACATCATTGGGGAGACGCACCTTC.

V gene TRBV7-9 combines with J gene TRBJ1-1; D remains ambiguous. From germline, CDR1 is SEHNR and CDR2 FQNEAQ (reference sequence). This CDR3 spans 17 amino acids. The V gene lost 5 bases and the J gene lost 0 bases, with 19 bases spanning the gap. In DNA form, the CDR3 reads TGTGCCAGCAGCCCTCCCGATCGGGAGTTTATGAACACTGAAGCTTTCTTT. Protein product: CASSPPDREFMNTEAFF.

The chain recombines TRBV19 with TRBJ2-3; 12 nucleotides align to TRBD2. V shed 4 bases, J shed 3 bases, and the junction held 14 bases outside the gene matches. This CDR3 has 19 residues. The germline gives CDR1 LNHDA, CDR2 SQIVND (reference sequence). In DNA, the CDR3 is TGTGCCAGTAGTACCCATCGGCTAGCGGGAGGGTCGGGAACAGATACGCAGTATTTT. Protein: CASSTHRLAGGSGTDTQYF.

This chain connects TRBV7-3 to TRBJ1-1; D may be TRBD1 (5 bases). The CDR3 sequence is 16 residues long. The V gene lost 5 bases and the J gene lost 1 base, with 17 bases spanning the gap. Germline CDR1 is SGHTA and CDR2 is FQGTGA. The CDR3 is CASSETPYRGNTEAFF. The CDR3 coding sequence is TGTGCCAGCAGCGAGACACCTTATAGGGGGAACACTGAAGCTTTCTTT.

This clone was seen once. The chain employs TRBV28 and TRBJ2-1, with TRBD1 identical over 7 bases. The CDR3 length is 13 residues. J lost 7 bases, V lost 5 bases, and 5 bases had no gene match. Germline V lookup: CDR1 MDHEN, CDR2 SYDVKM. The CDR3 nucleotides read TGTGCCAGCAGTCAAACACAGGGGAATGAGCAGTTCTTC. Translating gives CASSQTQGNEQFF.